This TCR beta chain was sequenced for a study of T cell repertoires in cytomegalovirus infection (dated by TCRdb to about 2019). Study-wide context: Peptide stimulations targeted recently identified HLA-C-restricted CMV epitopes, whose presentation resists viral immunomodulation, together with well-studied HLA-B-restricted epitopes. Donor HLA type was relevant to the analysis, as public TCR beta signatures indicated carriage of CMV infection together with the matching HLA type. Summary of the overall study and its limitations: In both this cohort and an independent cohort of 350 to 400 donors, the cumulative frequency of public TCR beta family members distinguished carriers of CMV infection plus the relevant HLA type. In the ex vivo response, HLA-C-restricted CMV-specific TCR beta clonotypes were dominant, and in two of eight donors the single most frequent clonotype came from this HLA-C-restricted group.

For this clonotype: The antigen it recognizes is unknown. No base-level quality is on record; no much larger clone is a single base apart.

Trimming removed 3 bases from V and 2 bases from J; the gene matches leave 2 bases unexplained. Including cysteine and phenylalanine, the CDR3 has 14 amino acids. The CDR3 DNA has 42 bases and is translated from base 1. For CDR1 and CDR2, the germline V gene lists SGHVS and FNYEAQ. These reads were obtained on an Illumina HiSeq 1500. TCRdb ran its own pipeline on the public reads, namely fastp trimming at Q25 and MiXCR clone calling, and kept in-frame beta chains. Entries that share a CDR3 protein sequence are merged under the most common genes and DNA. This sample gives tens of thousands of distinct CDR3 sequences in total; around 20% of them show up just once. Around 72% of the sample lies in the top ten. This specimen's treatment or condition label, interpreted: in vitro stimulation with specific CMV peptide epitopes to enrich CMV-specific T cells.

Rearrangement joined TRBV7-6 to TRBJ2-7; 9 junctional bases match TRBD2. The sample consisted of CD8+ T cells from cultured PBMCs, taken from culture after CMV antigen stimulation. This receptor was taken from a human donor in good health (CMV status not recorded). Some clones in this sample may be carry-over from other donors' samples. This receptor has the CDR3 CASSFGGGAYEQYF. In nucleotide form, the sequence is TGTGCCAGCAGCTTCGGCGGGGGGGCCTACGAGCAGTACTTC.